The T cell receptor beta chain described here comes from a study of T-cell memory formation after mild COVID-19. Looking at the study overall: TCR clusters showed largely donor specificity.

Germline V gene sequence: CDR1 SQVTM, CDR2 ANQGSEA. The CDR3 runs to 12 residues. Trimming removed 6 bases from V and 2 bases from J, with 9 bases in between. TCRdb passed the 5' RACE reads through MiXCR, listing each CDR3 protein once. The table shows roughly 610,000 distinct CDR3 sequences, with roughly 17% occurring only once. The sequencing input was PBMCs or a T cell subset sorted from them (not recorded which). This TCR was sampled from an adult woman who had mild COVID-19 (a few samples of this study predate the infection). Cell type and time point are not known. The chain uses TRBV29-1 and TRBJ2-3; no clear D. CDR3 residues: CSVATLTDTQYF. The CDR3 DNA sequence: TGCAGCGTCGCAACCCTCACAGATACGCAGTATTTT.